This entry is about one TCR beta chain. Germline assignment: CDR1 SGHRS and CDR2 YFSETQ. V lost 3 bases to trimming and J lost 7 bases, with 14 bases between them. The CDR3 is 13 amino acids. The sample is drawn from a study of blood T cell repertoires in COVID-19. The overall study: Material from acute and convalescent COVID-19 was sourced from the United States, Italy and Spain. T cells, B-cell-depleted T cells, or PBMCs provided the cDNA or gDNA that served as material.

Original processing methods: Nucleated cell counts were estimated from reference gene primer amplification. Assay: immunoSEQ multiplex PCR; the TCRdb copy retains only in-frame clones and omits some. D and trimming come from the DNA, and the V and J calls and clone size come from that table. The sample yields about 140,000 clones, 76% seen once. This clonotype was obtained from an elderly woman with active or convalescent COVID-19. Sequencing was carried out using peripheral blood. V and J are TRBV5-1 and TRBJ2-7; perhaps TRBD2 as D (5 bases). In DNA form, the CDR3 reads TGCGCCAGCAGCTCGGACTTACTCGGGGAGCAGTACTTC. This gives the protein CASSSDLLGEQYF.